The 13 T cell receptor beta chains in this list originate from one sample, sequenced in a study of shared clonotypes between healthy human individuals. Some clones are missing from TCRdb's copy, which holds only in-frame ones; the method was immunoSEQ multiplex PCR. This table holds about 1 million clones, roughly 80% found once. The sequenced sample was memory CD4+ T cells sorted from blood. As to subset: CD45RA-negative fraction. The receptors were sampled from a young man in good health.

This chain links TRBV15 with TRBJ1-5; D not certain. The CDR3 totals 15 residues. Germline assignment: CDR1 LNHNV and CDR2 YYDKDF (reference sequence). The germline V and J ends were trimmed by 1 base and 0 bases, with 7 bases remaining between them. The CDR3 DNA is TGTGCCACCAGCAGAGCCGGGGTTAGCAATCAGCCCCAGCATTTT. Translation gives CATSRAGVSNQPQHF.

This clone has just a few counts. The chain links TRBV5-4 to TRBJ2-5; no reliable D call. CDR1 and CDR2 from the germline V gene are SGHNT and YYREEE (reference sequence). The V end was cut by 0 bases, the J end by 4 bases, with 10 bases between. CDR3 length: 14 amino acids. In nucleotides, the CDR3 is TGTGCCAGCAGCTTGGAGGGCGGAAGAGAGACCCAGTACTTC. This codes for CASSLEGGRETQYF.

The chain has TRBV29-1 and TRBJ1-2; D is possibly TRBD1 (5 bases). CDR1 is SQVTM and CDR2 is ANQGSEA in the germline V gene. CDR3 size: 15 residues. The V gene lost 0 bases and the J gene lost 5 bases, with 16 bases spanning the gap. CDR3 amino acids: CSVEDLRQGLYGYTF. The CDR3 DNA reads TGCAGCGTTGAAGATCTACGGCAGGGTCTTTATGGCTACACCTTC.

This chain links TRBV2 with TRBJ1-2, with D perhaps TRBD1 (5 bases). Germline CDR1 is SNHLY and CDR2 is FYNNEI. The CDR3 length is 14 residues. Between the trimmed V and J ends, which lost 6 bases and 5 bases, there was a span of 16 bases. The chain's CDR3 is CASSRDQGRYGYTF. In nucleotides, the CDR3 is TGTGCCAGCAGCCGAGACCAGGGAAGGTATGGCTACACCTTC.

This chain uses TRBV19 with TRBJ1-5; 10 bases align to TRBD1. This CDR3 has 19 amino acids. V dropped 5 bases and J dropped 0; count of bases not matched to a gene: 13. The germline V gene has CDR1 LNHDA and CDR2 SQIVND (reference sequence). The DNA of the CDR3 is TGTGCCAGTAGTGGCCCGGACAGGGGGGGGCTATTTAGCAATCAGCCCCAGCATTTT. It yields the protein CASSGPDRGGLFSNQPQHF.

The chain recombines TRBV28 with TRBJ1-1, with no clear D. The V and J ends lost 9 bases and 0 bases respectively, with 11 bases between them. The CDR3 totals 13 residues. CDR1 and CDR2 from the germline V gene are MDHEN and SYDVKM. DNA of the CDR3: TGTGCCAGTTACGCGGGCTTGAACACTGAAGCTTTCTTT. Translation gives CASYAGLNTEAFF.

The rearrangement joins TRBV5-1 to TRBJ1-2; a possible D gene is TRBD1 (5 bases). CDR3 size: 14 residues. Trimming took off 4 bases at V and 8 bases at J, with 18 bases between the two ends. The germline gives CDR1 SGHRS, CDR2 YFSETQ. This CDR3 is CASSPGQPSRGYTF. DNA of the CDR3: TGCGCCAGCAGCCCAGGGCAGCCTAGTAGGGGCTACACCTTC.

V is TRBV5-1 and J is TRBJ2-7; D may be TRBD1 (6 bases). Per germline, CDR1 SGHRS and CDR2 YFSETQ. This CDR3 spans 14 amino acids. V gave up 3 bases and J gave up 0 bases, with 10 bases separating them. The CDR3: CASSYTGSSYEQYF. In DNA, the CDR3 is TGCGCCAGCAGCTATACAGGGAGCTCCTACGAGCAGTACTTC.

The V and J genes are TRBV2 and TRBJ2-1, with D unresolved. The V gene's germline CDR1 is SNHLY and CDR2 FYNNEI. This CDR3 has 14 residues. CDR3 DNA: TGTGCTGACGAGGAAGCCAGCTCCTACAATGAGCAGTTCTTC. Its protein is CADEEASSYNEQFF.

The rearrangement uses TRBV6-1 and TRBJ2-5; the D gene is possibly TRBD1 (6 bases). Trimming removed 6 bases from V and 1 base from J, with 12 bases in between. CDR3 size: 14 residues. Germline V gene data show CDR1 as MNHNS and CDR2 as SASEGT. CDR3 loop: CASRLQGFQETQYF. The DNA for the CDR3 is TGTGCCAGCAGGCTACAGGGATTCCAAGAGACCCAGTACTTC.

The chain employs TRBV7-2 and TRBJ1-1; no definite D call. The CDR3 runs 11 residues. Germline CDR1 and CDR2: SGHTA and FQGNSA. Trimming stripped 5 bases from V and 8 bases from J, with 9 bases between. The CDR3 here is CASSLRTEAFF. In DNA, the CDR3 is TGTGCCAGCAGCCTACGGACCGAAGCTTTCTTT.

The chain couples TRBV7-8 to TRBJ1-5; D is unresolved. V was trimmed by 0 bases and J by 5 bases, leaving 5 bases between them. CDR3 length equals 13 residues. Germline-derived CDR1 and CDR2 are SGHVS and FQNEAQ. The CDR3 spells CASSLARDQPQHF. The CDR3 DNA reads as TGTGCCAGCAGCTTAGCCAGAGATCAGCCCCAGCATTTT.

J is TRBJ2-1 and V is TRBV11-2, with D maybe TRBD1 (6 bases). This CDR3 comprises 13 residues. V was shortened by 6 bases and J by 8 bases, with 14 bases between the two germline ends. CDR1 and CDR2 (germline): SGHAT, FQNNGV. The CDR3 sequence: CASSLGNRDEQFF. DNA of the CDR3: TGTGCCAGCAGTTTGGGCAACAGGGATGAGCAGTTCTTC.